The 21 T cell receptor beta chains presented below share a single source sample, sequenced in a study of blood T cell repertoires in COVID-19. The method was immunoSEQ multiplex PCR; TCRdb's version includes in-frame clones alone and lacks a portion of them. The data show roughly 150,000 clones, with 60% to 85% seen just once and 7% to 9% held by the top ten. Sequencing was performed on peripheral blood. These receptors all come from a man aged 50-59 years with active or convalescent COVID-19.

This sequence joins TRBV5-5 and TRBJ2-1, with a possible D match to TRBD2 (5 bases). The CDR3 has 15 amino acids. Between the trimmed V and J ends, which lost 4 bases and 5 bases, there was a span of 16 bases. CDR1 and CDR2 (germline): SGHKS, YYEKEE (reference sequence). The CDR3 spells CASSLPGPSNNEQFF. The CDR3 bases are TGTGCCAGCAGCCTGCCCGGGCCTAGCAACAATGAGCAGTTCTTC.

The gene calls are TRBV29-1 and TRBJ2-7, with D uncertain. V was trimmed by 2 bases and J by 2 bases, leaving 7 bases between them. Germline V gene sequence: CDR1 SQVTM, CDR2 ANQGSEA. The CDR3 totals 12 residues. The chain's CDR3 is CSVEYDTYEQYF. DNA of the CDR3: TGCAGCGTTGAATACGACACCTACGAGCAGTACTTC.

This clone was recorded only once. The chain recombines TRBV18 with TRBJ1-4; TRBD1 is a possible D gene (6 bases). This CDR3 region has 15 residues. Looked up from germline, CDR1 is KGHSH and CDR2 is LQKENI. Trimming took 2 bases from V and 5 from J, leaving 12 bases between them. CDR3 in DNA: TGTGCCAGCTCACCAGTTAAACAGGGAAATGAAAAACTGTTTTTT. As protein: CASSPVKQGNEKLFF. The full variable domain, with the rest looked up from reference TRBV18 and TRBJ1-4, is NAGVMQNPRHLVRRRGQEARLRCSPMKGHSHVYWYRQLPEEGLKFMVYLQKENIIDESGMPKERFSAEFPKEGPSILRIQQVVRGDSAAYFCASSPVKQGNEKLFFGSGTQLSVL.

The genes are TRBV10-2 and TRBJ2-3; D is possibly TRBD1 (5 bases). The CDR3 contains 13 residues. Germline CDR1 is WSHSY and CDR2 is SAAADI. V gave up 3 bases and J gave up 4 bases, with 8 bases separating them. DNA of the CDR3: TGCGCCAGCAGTGAAGGGGTCCCAGATACGCAGTATTTT. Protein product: CASSEGVPDTQYF.

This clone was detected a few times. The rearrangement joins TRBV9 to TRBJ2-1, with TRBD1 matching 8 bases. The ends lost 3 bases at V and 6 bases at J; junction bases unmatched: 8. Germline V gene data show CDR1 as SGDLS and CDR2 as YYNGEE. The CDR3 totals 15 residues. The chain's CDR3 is CASSGRQGSRNEQFF. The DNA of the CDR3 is TGTGCCAGCAGCGGACGACAGGGGTCCCGCAATGAGCAGTTCTTC.

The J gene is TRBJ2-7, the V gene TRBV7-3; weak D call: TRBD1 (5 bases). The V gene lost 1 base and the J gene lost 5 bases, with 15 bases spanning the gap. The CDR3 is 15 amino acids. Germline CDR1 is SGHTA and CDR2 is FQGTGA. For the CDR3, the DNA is TGTGCCAGCAGCTTAAGTGGCGTACAGGCCCACGAGCAGTACTTC. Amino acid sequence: CASSLSGVQAHEQYF.

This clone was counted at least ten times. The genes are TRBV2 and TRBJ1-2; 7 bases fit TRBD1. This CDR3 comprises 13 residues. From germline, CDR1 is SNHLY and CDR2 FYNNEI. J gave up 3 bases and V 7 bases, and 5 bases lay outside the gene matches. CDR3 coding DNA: TGTGCCAGCACCGTTCAGGGGGACTATGGCTACACCTTC. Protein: CASTVQGDYGYTF.

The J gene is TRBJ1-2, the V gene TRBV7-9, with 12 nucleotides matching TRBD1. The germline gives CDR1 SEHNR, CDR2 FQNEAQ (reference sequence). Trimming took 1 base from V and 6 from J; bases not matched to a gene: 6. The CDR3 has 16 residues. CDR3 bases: TGTGCCAGCAGCTTAGAAACCGGGACAGGGGGCCATGGCTACACCTTC. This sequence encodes CASSLETGTGGHGYTF.

The CDR3: CASPPVASGTYEQYF. Written as DNA, the CDR3 is TGTGCCAGCCCTCCGGTTGCTAGCGGGACCTACGAGCAGTACTTC. The chain uses TRBV28 and TRBJ2-7, with TRBD2 matching over 9 bases. Germline values: CDR1 MDHEN, CDR2 SYDVKM. V gave up 8 bases and J gave up 2 bases; unmatched junction bases: 10. The CDR3 runs 15 residues.

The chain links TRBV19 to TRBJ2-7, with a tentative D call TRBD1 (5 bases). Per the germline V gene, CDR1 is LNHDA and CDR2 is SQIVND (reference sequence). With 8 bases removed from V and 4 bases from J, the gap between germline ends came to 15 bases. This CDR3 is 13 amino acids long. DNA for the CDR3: TGTGCCAGTGGAGCCTATAGGGGTTACGAGCAGTACTTC. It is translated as CASGAYRGYEQYF. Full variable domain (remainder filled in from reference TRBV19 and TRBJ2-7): DGGITQSPKYLFRKEGQNVTLSCEQNLNHDAMYWYRQDPGQGLRLIYYSQIVNDFQKGDIAEGYSVSREKKESFPLTVTSAQKNPTAFYLCASGAYRGYEQYFGPGTRLTVT.

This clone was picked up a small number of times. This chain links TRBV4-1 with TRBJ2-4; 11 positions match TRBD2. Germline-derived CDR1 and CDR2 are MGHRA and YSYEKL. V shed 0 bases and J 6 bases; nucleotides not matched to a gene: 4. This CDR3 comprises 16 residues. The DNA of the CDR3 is TGCGCCAGCAGCCAAGATTCCGGACTAGCGGGAAACATTCAGTACTTC. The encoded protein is CASSQDSGLAGNIQYF.

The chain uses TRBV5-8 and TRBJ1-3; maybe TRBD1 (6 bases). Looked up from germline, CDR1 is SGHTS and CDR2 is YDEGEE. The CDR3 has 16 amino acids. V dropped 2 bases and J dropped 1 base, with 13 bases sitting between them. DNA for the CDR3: TGTGCCAGCAGCTTAACAGGGAGAAATTCTGGAAACACCATATATTTT. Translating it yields CASSLTGRNSGNTIYF.

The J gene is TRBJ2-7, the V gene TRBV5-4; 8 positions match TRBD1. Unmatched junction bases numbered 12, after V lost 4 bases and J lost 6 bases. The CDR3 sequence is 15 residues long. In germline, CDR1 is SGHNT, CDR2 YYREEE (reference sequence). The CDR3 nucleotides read TGTGCCAGCAGCCGGGCAGGACAGGGTCTAAGCGAGCAGTACTTC. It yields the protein CASSRAGQGLSEQYF.

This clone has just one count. This CDR3 reads CASSVDGGGAYEQYF. DNA for the CDR3: TGTGCCAGCAGCGTAGACGGCGGGGGGGCCTACGAGCAGTACTTC. The chain recombines TRBV9 with TRBJ2-7; TRBD2 matches 9 bases. This CDR3 has 15 amino acids. With V trimmed by 0 bases and J by 2 bases, 3 bases remained unmatched. CDR1 SGDLS and CDR2 YYNGEE come from the germline V gene.

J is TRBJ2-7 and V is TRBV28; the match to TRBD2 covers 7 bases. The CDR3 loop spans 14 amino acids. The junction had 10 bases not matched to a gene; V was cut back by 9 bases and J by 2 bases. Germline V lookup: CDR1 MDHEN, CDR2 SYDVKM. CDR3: CASQRSSGTYEQYF. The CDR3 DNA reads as TGTGCCAGTCAAAGGTCTAGCGGAACCTACGAGCAGTACTTC. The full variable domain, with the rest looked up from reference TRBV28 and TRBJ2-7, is DVKVTQSSRYLVKRTGEKVFLECVQDMDHENMFWYRQDPGLGLRLIYFSYDVKMKEKGDIPEGYSVSREKKERFSLILESASTNQTSMYLCASQRSSGTYEQYFGPGTRLTVT.

The CDR3 nucleotides read TGTGCCAGCAGCACCCGACTAGCGGACTACGAGCAGTACTTC. Its translation is CASSTRLADYEQYF. The rearrangement links TRBV7-2 to TRBJ2-7, with 9 bases fitting TRBD2. The CDR3 has 14 amino acids. With 5 bases clipped from V and 3 bases from J, the junction kept 5 bases outside the gene matches. Per germline, CDR1 SGHTA and CDR2 FQGNSA.

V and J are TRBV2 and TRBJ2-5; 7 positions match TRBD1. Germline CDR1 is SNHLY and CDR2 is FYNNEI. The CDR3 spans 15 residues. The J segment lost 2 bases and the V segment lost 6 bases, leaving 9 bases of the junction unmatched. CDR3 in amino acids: CASSRQGGEQETQYF. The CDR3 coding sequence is TGTGCCAGCAGCCGACAGGGTGGGGAGCAAGAGACCCAGTACTTC.

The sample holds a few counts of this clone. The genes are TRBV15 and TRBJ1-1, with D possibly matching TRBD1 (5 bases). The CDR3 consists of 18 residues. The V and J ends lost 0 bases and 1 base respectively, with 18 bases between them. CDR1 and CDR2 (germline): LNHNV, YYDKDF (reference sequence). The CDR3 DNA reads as TGTGCCACCAGCAGAGATCCCATTTGGGGCAGTGAGAACACTGAAGCTTTCTTT. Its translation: CATSRDPIWGSENTEAFF.

The CDR3, as DNA: TGCGCCAGCAGCCTGACGACAGGGCGAAGCTATGGCTACACCTTC. Its translation: CASSLTTGRSYGYTF. This sequence joins TRBV5-1 and TRBJ1-2, with 7 bases aligning to TRBD1. The CDR3 runs 15 residues. After removal of 4 bases from V and 4 bases from J, the junction contained 10 bases not matched to a gene. Germline CDR1 is SGHRS and CDR2 is YFSETQ.

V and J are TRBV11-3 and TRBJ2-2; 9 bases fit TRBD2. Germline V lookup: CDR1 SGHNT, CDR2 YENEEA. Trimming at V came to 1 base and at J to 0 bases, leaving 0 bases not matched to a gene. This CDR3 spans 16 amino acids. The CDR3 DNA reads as TGTGCCAGCAGCTTAGGACTAGCGGCGAACACCGGGGAGCTGTTTTTT. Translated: CASSLGLAANTGELFF.

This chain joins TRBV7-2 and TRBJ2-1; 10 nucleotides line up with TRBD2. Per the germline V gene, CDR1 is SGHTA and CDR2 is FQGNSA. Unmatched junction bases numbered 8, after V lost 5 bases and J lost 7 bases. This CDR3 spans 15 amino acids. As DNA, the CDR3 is TGTGCCAGCAGCCCCCTAGCGGGAGTCGAAAATGAGCAGTTCTTC. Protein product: CASSPLAGVENEQFF. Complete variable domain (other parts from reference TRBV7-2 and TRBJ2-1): GAGVSQSPSNKVTEKGKDVELRCDPISGHTALYWYRQSLGQGLEFLIYFQGNSAPDKSGLPSDRFSAERTGGSVSTLTIQRTQQEDSAVYLCASSPLAGVENEQFFGPGTRLTVL.